The rows below give T cell receptor beta chains drawn from one sample of a study of neurological immune-mediated disorders. From the 5' RACE reads, TCRdb called clonotypes with MiXCR, one entry per CDR3 protein. The repertoire holds more than 50,000 distinct CDR3 sequences, with almost 4% as singletons. Sequencing was done on a sample of PBMCs. The receptors shown here come from a man younger than 45 with multiple sclerosis. Both conserved end residues are part of each CDR3. Only part of the rows carry a size: once, few, many, or a class if the clone is expanded.

>TRBV5-6|TRBJ1-5|few
CASSPGGGQPQNF
>TRBV29-1|TRBJ2-1|-
CSAPRWSLAGTGNEQFF
>TRBV5-1|TRBJ1-2|-
CASTDSTANYGYTF
>TRBV7-8|TRBJ2-1|many
CASRSTSGGYNEQFF
>TRBV6-2/TRBV6-3|TRBJ1-2|many
CASSSRPQSSREAYGYTF
>TRBV7-2|TRBJ2-3|many
CASSSYQTWTDTQYF
>TRBV29-1|TRBJ2-6|many
CSVAGQHSGANVLTF
>TRBV20-1|TRBJ2-3|many
CSASLENTDTQYF
>TRBV5-5|TRBJ1-6|many
CASSLAGTGADDNSPLHF
>TRBV29-1|TRBJ2-2|many
CSVRTGGDTGELFF
>TRBV7-2|TRBJ1-5|many
CASSFWTGPNQPQHF
>TRBV7-2|TRBJ2-3|many
CASRGHQGTDTQYF
>TRBV15|TRBJ2-7|many
CATSRVPRGEEGEQYF
>TRBV27|TRBJ2-7|-
CASSSRGSLYEQYF
>TRBV7-8|TRBJ2-7|many
CASSPGTGRTEQYF
>TRBV6-2/TRBV6-3|TRBJ2-7|many
CASSSDTPFYEQYF
>TRBV4-1|TRBJ1-5|few
CASSHETGPNQPQHF
>TRBV20-1|TRBJ1-6|many
CSARDSNSPLHF
>TRBV20-1|TRBJ1-4|many
CSAADSTEKLFF
>TRBV5-1|TRBJ2-5|many
CASSFLAGGIQETQYF
>TRBV9|TRBJ1-2|many
CASSARDRDGYTF
>TRBV20-1|TRBJ2-2|many
CSASQDRVTGELFF
>TRBV5-6|TRBJ1-1|many
CASSLRVITEAFF
>TRBV2|TRBJ2-1|many
CASSVGTSGETNNEQFF
>TRBV10-2|TRBJ1-4|many
CASSELLSRQGKLFF
>TRBV5-1|TRBJ2-3|many
CASSPGTGGPDTQYF
>TRBV7-7|TRBJ2-3|few
CASSLEAGGPDTQYF